The rows below give T cell receptor beta chains drawn from one sample of a study of shared clonotypes between healthy human individuals. Generated by immunoSEQ multiplex PCR, the TCRdb table keeps only in-frame clones and is missing some. Among about 2.4 million clones listed, roughly 93% were seen once. Sequenced material: naive CD4+ T cells from PBMCs. These receptors all come from a man aged 18 to 35 in good health. Some clones in this sample may be carry-over from other donors' samples. Both conserved end residues are part of each CDR3. Fields, in order: CDR3 length, V gene, J gene, CDR3 protein.

len: 14
v_gene: TRBV7-6
j_gene: TRBJ2-3
CDR3aa: CASSLGGSADTQYF

len: 12
v_gene: TRBV13
j_gene: TRBJ2-1
CDR3aa: CASSLGRGVQFF

len: 15
v_gene: TRBV4-1
j_gene: TRBJ1-1
CDR3aa: CASSRSGTENTEAFF

len: 15
v_gene: TRBV2
j_gene: TRBJ1-1
CDR3aa: CASSRTGGPATEAFF

len: 17
v_gene: TRBV7-9
j_gene: TRBJ1-4
CDR3aa: CASSRTENRGTNEKLFF

len: 12
v_gene: TRBV19
j_gene: TRBJ1-5
CDR3aa: CASRGSNQPQHF

len: 15
v_gene: TRBV11-2
j_gene: TRBJ1-2
CDR3aa: CASSDPGRGNYGYTF

len: 15
v_gene: TRBV9
j_gene: TRBJ2-1
CDR3aa: CASSVVSSGNNEQFF

len: 16
v_gene: TRBV28
j_gene: TRBJ1-2
CDR3aa: CASSLRSRRGNYGYTF

len: 13
v_gene: TRBV6-1
j_gene: TRBJ1-1
CDR3aa: CASRLAGRTEAFF

len: 15
v_gene: TRBV7-9
j_gene: TRBJ2-5
CDR3aa: CASSSRGGQQETQYF

len: 15
v_gene: TRBV7-2
j_gene: TRBJ1-2
CDR3aa: CASSPRQVQAYGYTF

len: 16
v_gene: TRBV10-3
j_gene: TRBJ1-2
CDR3aa: CATRAVVGQENYGYTF

len: 15
v_gene: TRBV7-3
j_gene: TRBJ2-1
CDR3aa: CASSRVAGSFNEQFF

len: 15
v_gene: TRBV30
j_gene: TRBJ1-3
CDR3aa: CAWSAGLASGNTIYF

len: 14
v_gene: TRBV28
j_gene: TRBJ1-1
CDR3aa: CVISSGTGTTEAFF

len: 15
v_gene: TRBV30
j_gene: TRBJ1-5
CDR3aa: CAWSEVGLSNQPQHF

len: 14
v_gene: TRBV28
j_gene: TRBJ1-6
CDR3aa: CASNIDRANSPLHF

len: 13
v_gene: TRBV6-5
j_gene: TRBJ2-1
CDR3aa: CASSRTTGHEQFF

len: 16
v_gene: TRBV5-1
j_gene: TRBJ2-2
CDR3aa: CASSLGQTANTGELFF

len: 18
v_gene: TRBV6-1
j_gene: TRBJ2-3
CDR3aa: CASSERTLGVPSTDTQYF

len: 15
v_gene: TRBV28
j_gene: TRBJ1-3
CDR3aa: CASRPTTGIGNTIYF

len: 14
v_gene: TRBV5-1
j_gene: TRBJ2-1
CDR3aa: CASSLSDNHNEQFF

len: 16
v_gene: TRBV9
j_gene: TRBJ2-3
CDR3aa: CASSLLGSSPPDTQYF

len: 16
v_gene: TRBV11-3
j_gene: TRBJ2-1
CDR3aa: CASSLSYGQGANEQFF

len: 11
v_gene: TRBV27
j_gene: TRBJ2-1
CDR3aa: CASRRGDEQFF

len: 12
v_gene: TRBV28
j_gene: TRBJ2-7
CDR3aa: CASSPGDYEQYF

len: 13
v_gene: TRBV30
j_gene: TRBJ2-1
CDR3aa: CAWSVDRYNEQFF

len: 17
v_gene: TRBV7-2
j_gene: TRBJ2-2
CDR3aa: CASSLVYLARDTGELFF